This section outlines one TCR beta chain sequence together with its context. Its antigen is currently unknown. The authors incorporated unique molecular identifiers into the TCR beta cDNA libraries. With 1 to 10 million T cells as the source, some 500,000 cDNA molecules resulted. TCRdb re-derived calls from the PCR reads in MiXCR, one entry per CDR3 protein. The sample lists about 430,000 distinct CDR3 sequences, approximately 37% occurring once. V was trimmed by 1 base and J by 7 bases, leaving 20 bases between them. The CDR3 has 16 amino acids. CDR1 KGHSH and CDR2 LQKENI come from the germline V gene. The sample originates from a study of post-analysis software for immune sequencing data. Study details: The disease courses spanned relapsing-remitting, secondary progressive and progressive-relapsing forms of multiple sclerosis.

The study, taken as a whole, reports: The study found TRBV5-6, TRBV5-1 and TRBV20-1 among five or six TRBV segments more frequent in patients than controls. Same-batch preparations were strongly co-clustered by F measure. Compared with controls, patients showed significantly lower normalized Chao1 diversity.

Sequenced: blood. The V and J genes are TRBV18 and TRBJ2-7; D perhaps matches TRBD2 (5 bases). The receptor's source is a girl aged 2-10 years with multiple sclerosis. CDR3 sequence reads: CASSPRVPGYLGEQYF. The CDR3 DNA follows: TGTGCCAGCTCACCACGGGTACCGGGGTACCTGGGTGAGCAGTACTTC. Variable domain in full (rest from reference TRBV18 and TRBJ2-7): NAGVMQNPRHLVRRRGQEARLRCSPMKGHSHVYWYRQLPEEGLKFMVYLQKENIIDESGMPKERFSAEFPKEGPSILRIQQVVRGDSAAYFCASSPRVPGYLGEQYFGPGTRLTVT.